The TCR beta chain under discussion was sequenced for a study of post-analysis software for immune sequencing data. At the level of the study: Included among the disease courses, which were recorded for the cohort, were relapsing-remitting, secondary progressive and progressive-relapsing multiple sclerosis. Study-level findings and limits: In patients, TRBV5-6, TRBV5-1 and TRBV20-1 belonged to five TRBV segments found more frequently than in controls. Batch-matched samples strongly co-clustered by F measure. The normalized Chao1 diversity of multiple sclerosis patients was significantly lower than that of controls.

This clonotype turned up a few times. The target antigen is unknown. Germline V gene lookup returns CDR1 MNHEY and CDR2 SMNVEV (reference sequence). CDR3 length equals 14 residues. Between the trimmed V and J ends, which lost 4 bases and 6 bases, there was a span of 13 bases. Every TCR beta cDNA library bore unique molecular identifiers. From around 1 to 10 million T cells, 400,000 to 500,000 cDNA molecules were obtained. TCRdb fed the PCR reads into MiXCR, producing one record per CDR3 protein. The table has 650,000 to 900,000 distinct CDR3 sequences, around 46% seen once. Sequencing was performed on blood. The TCR originated in a girl aged 5 to 17 with multiple sclerosis. The V and J genes are TRBV27 and TRBJ2-1; D is possibly TRBD1 (5 bases). As DNA, the CDR3 is TGTGCCAGCAGTTGGTTGGGAAGGGGCAATGAGCAGTTCTTC. This gives the protein CASSWLGRGNEQFF.